The rows below give T cell receptor beta chains drawn from one sample of a study of T cell responses to AZD1222 COVID-19 vaccine. TCRdb's table, derived via immunoSEQ multiplex PCR, lists solely in-frame clones and lacks some. The sample records 200,000 to 250,000 clones, about 92% being singletons. Source: peripheral blood, taken on day 0 of MenACWY control vaccination. The source of these receptors is an adult in good health. The CDR3 runs from the conserved cysteine through the conserved F or W. D genes are given only for firm matches. Clone size is shown for a subset of rows, as once, few, many or a class of expanded clone.

TRBV5-1,-,14,once,TRBJ1-2,CASSLDVRDYGYTF,TGCGCCAGCAGCTTGGATGTCCGAGACTATGGCTACACCTTC
TRBV28,-,13,-,TRBJ1-2,CASSLRTPYGYTF,TGTGCCAGCAGTTTACGCACGCCCTATGGCTACACCTTC
TRBV29-1,-,12,-,TRBJ1-4,CSAGGLDEKLFF,TGCAGCGCGGGAGGTCTGGATGAAAAACTGTTTTTT
TRBV9,-,13,-,TRBJ2-1,CASSPSVRNEQFF,TGTGCCAGCAGCCCCAGCGTCCGCAATGAGCAGTTCTTC
TRBV5-1,TRBD2,13,-,TRBJ2-5,CASSTGLGETQYF,TGCGCCAGCAGCACCGGACTAGGAGAGACCCAGTACTTC
TRBV6-6,-,17,-,TRBJ1-4,CASSRDRRSATNEKLFF,TGTGCCAGCAGTCGCGACAGGAGATCTGCAACTAATGAAAAACTGTTTTTT
TRBV19,-,14,-,TRBJ1-5,CASTGQGSNQPQHF,TGTGCCAGTACTGGGCAGGGCAGTAATCAGCCCCAGCATTTT
TRBV28,-,12,-,TRBJ1-1,CASSRRASEAFF,TGTGCCAGCAGTCGGAGGGCGTCTGAAGCTTTCTTT
TRBV7-2,-,14,-,TRBJ1-5,CASSLAGPNQPQHF,TGTGCCAGCAGCTTAGCCGGGCCCAATCAGCCCCAGCATTTT
TRBV4-3,-,14,-,TRBJ1-1,CASSQVLGRPEAFF,TGCGCCAGCAGCCAAGTTCTGGGTAGACCTGAAGCTTTCTTT
TRBV7-2,-,14,few,TRBJ1-1,CASSLVPENTEAFF,TGTGCCAGCAGCTTAGTCCCAGAGAACACTGAAGCTTTCTTT
TRBV6-5,TRBD1,16,-,TRBJ1-6,CASSYGQYRVQGSLHF,TGTGCCAGCAGTTACGGTCAATACAGGGTACAGGGGTCCCTCCACTTT
TRBV4-1,TRBD1,15,-,TRBJ2-1,CASSLQGGDYNEQFF,TGCGCCAGCAGTTTACAGGGGGGAGATTACAATGAGCAGTTCTTC
TRBV21-1,-,14,-,TRBJ2-5,CASSIDIGQETQYF,TGTGCCAGCAGCATTGACATTGGCCAAGAGACCCAGTACTTC
TRBV7-8,TRBD1,14,once,TRBJ1-1,CASSARQGNTEAFF,TGTGCCAGCAGCGCTCGACAGGGGAACACTGAAGCTTTCTTT
TRBV6-4,TRBD1,15,-,TRBJ1-1,CASSSGTGAGTEAFF,TGTGCCAGCAGTTCCGGGACAGGGGCTGGCACTGAAGCTTTCTTT
TRBV11-1,TRBD1,14,-,TRBJ1-2,CASSLRQGSYGYTF,TGTGCCAGCAGCCTCCGACAGGGATCCTATGGCTACACCTTC
TRBV7-3,TRBD2,15,-,TRBJ2-1,CASSKGLAGVGEQFF,TGTGCCAGCAGCAAAGGACTAGCGGGGGTCGGTGAGCAGTTCTTC
TRBV7-2,-,12,-,TRBJ1-1,CASSLALTEAFF,TGTGCCAGCAGCTTAGCTTTGACTGAAGCTTTCTTT
TRBV18,-,16,-,TRBJ1-3,CASSPNDGVSGNTIYF,TGTGCCAGCTCACCAAATGACGGCGTCTCTGGAAACACCATATATTTT
TRBV18,-,16,once,TRBJ1-6,CASSPTQSSYNSPLHF,TGTGCCAGCTCACCAACTCAGAGCTCCTATAATTCACCCCTCCACTTT
TRBV27,TRBD2,20,once,TRBJ2-1,CASSFSGLAGQGVSYNEQFF,TGTGCCAGCAGTTTTTCCGGACTAGCGGGCCAAGGGGTCTCCTACAATGAGCAGTTCTTC
TRBV3-1/TRBV3-2,TRBD2,16,-,TRBJ2-1,CASSQDWVAGGNEQFF,TGTGCCAGCAGCCAAGATTGGGTAGCGGGGGGGAATGAGCAGTTCTTC
TRBV10-3,-,15,-,TRBJ1-3,CAISGTPVLGNTIYF,TGTGCCATCAGTGGGACACCGGTCCTCGGAAACACCATATATTTT
TRBV5-1,-,14,-,TRBJ2-6,CASGGNAGANVLTF,TGCGCCAGCGGGGGGAACGCGGGGGCCAACGTCCTGACTTTC
TRBV14,-,12,-,TRBJ2-1,CASSQDVYEQFF,TGTGCCAGCAGCCAAGACGTCTATGAGCAGTTCTTC
TRBV6-5,TRBD1,14,-,TRBJ1-5,CASRPGQDNQPQHF,TGTGCCAGCAGACCGGGACAGGACAATCAGCCCCAGCATTTT
TRBV7-2,-,15,-,TRBJ1-4,CASSSPTGSNEKLFF,TGTGCCAGCAGCTCTCCGACAGGATCAAATGAAAAACTGTTTTTT
TRBV7-2,-,17,-,TRBJ2-2,CASSLSYPGRGTGELFF,TGTGCCAGCAGCTTATCGTATCCAGGCCGGGGGACCGGGGAGCTGTTTTTT
TRBV5-1,-,12,-,TRBJ1-2,CASSVENYGYTF,TGCGCCAGCAGCGTAGAGAACTATGGCTACACCTTC
TRBV12-3/TRBV12-4,-,12,-,TRBJ1-2,CASSSGYYGYTF,TGTGCCAGCAGTTCGGGTTACTATGGCTACACCTTC
TRBV6-6,-,12,once,TRBJ1-2,CASSQGTFGYTF,TGTGCCAGCAGTCAGGGTACGTTTGGCTACACCTTC
TRBV10-1,-,12,few,TRBJ1-6,CASSEGNSPLHF,TGCGCCAGCAGTGAGGGTAATTCACCCCTCCACTTT
TRBV28,TRBD1,16,-,TRBJ1-2,CASSPGTGAQRYGYTF,TGTGCCAGCAGCCCTGGGACAGGAGCACAGAGGTATGGCTACACCTTC
TRBV6-5,-,16,-,TRBJ1-3,CASSYYSKGGGNTIYF,TGTGCCAGCAGTTACTATTCCAAAGGAGGAGGAAACACCATATATTTT
TRBV29-1,TRBD1,13,-,TRBJ1-2,CSVEGGQSYGYTF,TGCAGCGTTGAAGGGGGACAGTCTTATGGCTACACCTTC
TRBV14,-,12,-,TRBJ1-1,CASSLQNTEAFF,TGTGCCAGCAGCCTACAAAACACTGAAGCTTTCTTT
TRBV4-1,-,17,-,TRBJ1-4,CASSQEAARGAGEKLFF,TGCGCCAGCAGCCAAGAGGCCGCGAGGGGCGCGGGTGAAAAACTGTTTTTT
TRBV3-1/TRBV3-2,-,14,-,TRBJ1-2,CASSQDRRGIGYTF,TGTGCCAGCAGCCAAGATAGGAGGGGAATCGGCTACACCTTC
TRBV3-1/TRBV3-2,-,12,once,TRBJ1-1,CASSARASEAFF,TGTGCCAGCAGCGCCAGGGCCTCTGAAGCTTTCTTT
TRBV2,-,18,-,TRBJ1-2,CASSELGGQGSRWHGYTF,TGTGCCAGCAGTGAACTGGGAGGGCAGGGCTCCCGTTGGCATGGCTACACCTTC
TRBV18,-,15,-,TRBJ2-1,CASSPKSSSYNEQFF,TGTGCCAGCTCACCGAAGTCGAGCTCCTACAATGAGCAGTTCTTC
TRBV7-2,-,15,-,TRBJ1-3,CASSFRTPPGNTIYF,TGTGCCAGCAGCTTTCGGACTCCGCCGGGGAACACCATATATTTT
TRBV6-5,-,16,-,TRBJ2-4,CASSYSGALAKNIQYF,TGTGCCAGCAGTTACTCGGGGGCTCTAGCCAAAAACATTCAGTACTTC
TRBV7-2,-,15,few,TRBJ1-6,CASSLAQGNNSPLHF,TGTGCCAGCAGCTTAGCGCAGGGAAATAATTCACCCCTCCACTTT
TRBV4-1,-,16,-,TRBJ2-1,CASSQEGLLVGHEQFF,TGCGCCAGCAGCCAAGAGGGACTCCTTGTGGGGCATGAGCAGTTCTTC
TRBV6-1,-,15,-,TRBJ1-1,CASSEALYQNTEAFF,TGTGCCAGCAGTGAAGCGCTCTATCAGAACACTGAAGCTTTCTTT
TRBV11-2,TRBD1,14,-,TRBJ1-6,CASRGGLNNSPLHF,TGTGCCAGCAGAGGGGGCCTAAATAATTCACCCCTCCACTTT
TRBV18,-,16,-,TRBJ2-5,CASSPSGVGLQETQYF,TGTGCCAGCTCACCTTCTGGGGTTGGCCTCCAAGAGACCCAGTACTTC
TRBV4-3,TRBD1,16,-,TRBJ1-5,CASSQGTGYSNQPQHF,TGCGCCAGCAGCCAGGGGACAGGCTATAGCAATCAGCCCCAGCATTTT